A selection of T cell receptor beta chains follows, all from one sample in a study of T-cell reconstitution after alpha-beta-depleted transplantation in children. In TCRdb, the PCR reads were re-called with MiXCR into one record per CDR3 protein. The sample consists of hundreds of thousands of distinct CDR3 sequences, under 9.5% of them appearing once. Sequenced here: PBMCs from the stem cell graft donor, sampled from the stem cell graft. These receptors were collected from a human donor who donated a stem cell graft to a child with acute lymphoblastic leukemia. Each CDR3 is given with its conserved first and last residue. The order of the fields is J gene, clone size, D gene, V gene, CDR3 protein, CDR3 DNA. A D gene is named only where the DNA matches it firmly. Size tells how often a clone was seen (once, few, many) or the class of an expanded clone, and some rows leave it out.

TRBJ1-1	many	.	TRBV10-2	CASRANMNTEAFF	TGCGCCAGCAGAGCGAACATGAACACTGAAGCTTTCTTT
TRBJ2-4	many	.	TRBV5-1	CASSFGEYQNIQYF	TGCGCCAGCAGCTTTGGGGAGTACCAAAACATTCAGTACTTC
TRBJ1-1	once	.	TRBV12-3/TRBV12-4	CASSLATVQVGYRTTEAFF	TGTGCCAGCAGTTTAGCGACAGTACAGGTAGGGTATCGAACCACTGAAGCTTTCTTT
TRBJ2-1	many	.	TRBV5-6	CASSLWQLEWQFF	TGTGCCAGCAGCTTGTGGCAGCTGGAGTGGCAGTTCTTC
TRBJ1-1	few	.	TRBV5-1	CASSLSSGVGLAEAFF	TGCGCCAGCAGCTTGAGCTCAGGGGTTGGTTTAGCTGAAGCTTTCTTT
TRBJ2-1	few	TRBD2	TRBV9	CASSARTSGNNEQFF	TGTGCCAGCAGCGCTCGGACTAGCGGCAACAATGAGCAGTTCTTC
TRBJ1-1	few	TRBD1	TRBV5-6	CASSWTWGQGDTEAFF	TGTGCCAGCAGCTGGACATGGGGACAGGGAGACACTGAAGCTTTCTTT
TRBJ1-4	many	.	TRBV29-1	CSVARANEKLFF	TGCAGCGTTGCCCGAGCTAATGAAAAACTGTTTTTT
TRBJ1-2	few	.	TRBV27	CASSPPGGQNYGYTF	TGTGCCAGCAGTCCGCCTGGGGGTCAAAACTATGGCTACACCTTC
TRBJ1-1	many	.	TRBV14	CASSQDEANTEAFF	TGTGCCAGCAGCCAAGATGAGGCAAACACTGAAGCTTTCTTT
TRBJ2-2	.	.	TRBV7-9	CAHFYVGDLSAGELFF	TGTGCCCACTTCTACGTCGGGGATCTCTCGGCCGGGGAGCTGTTTTTT
TRBJ2-7	few	TRBD1	TRBV5-1	CASSPTAGTGYEQYF	TGCGCCAGCAGCCCAACTGCCGGGACAGGGTACGAGCAGTACTTC
TRBJ2-1	few	.	TRBV27	CASSLTGTPSGEQFF	TGTGCCAGCAGTTTAACCGGGACCCCATCAGGTGAGCAGTTCTTC